Following are 11 T cell receptor beta chains from one sample sequenced in a study of T cells after yellow fever vaccination. In TCRdb, the 5' RACE reads were re-called with MiXCR into one record per CDR3 protein. The data hold 50,000 or so distinct CDR3 sequences, with about 7.4% observed a single time. This specimen was CD8+ T cells sorted from PBMCs, taken more than 14 days after the first yellow fever vaccination. The receptors here all came from a man between 18 and 29 years old who received the YFV17D yellow fever vaccine.

This clonotype was recorded at least ten times. The gene calls are TRBV29-1 and TRBJ1-1; 8 nucleotides match TRBD1. With V trimmed by 5 bases and J by 1 base, 6 bases remained unmatched. This CDR3 contains 14 residues. Germline-derived CDR1 and CDR2 are SQVTM and ANQGSEA. Here the CDR3 DNA reads TGCAGCGTTTACACAGGGGGAGCGAACACTGAAGCTTTCTTT. It is translated as CSVYTGGANTEAFF.

In this sample, this clonotype turned up many times. This chain connects TRBV12-3 or TRBV12-4 to TRBJ2-1; D perhaps matches TRBD2 (5 bases). The CDR3 runs to 14 residues. Trimming removed 5 bases from V and 7 bases from J, with 15 bases in between. The CDR3 DNA reads as TGTGCCAGCAGTACGCAAGGCCCGGGGAATGAGCAGTTCTTC. It yields the protein CASSTQGPGNEQFF.

CDR3 protein: CASNPTGAGRSEQYF. The CDR3 DNA reads as TGTGCCAGCAACCCGACGGGGGCAGGTCGAAGCGAGCAGTACTTC. V and J are TRBV7-6 and TRBJ2-7, with D possibly being TRBD1 or TRBD2 (6 bases each). This CDR3 is built from 15 residues. V lost 7 bases and J lost 6, with 22 bases in between. Germline lookup yields CDR1 SGHVS and CDR2 FNYEAQ.

This clonotype was observed a few times. The chain combines TRBV4-3 with TRBJ2-4, with D perhaps given as TRBD1 or TRBD2 (5 bases each). The germline V gene has CDR1 LGHNA and CDR2 YSLEER. The CDR3 is made up of 16 amino acids. Trimming removed 1 base from V and 0 bases from J, with 10 bases in between. DNA of the CDR3: TGCGCCAGCAGCCAAGCGAGGGGTCTAGCCAAAAACATTCAGTACTTC. Translated, it gives CASSQARGLAKNIQYF.

This clonotype was counted many times. This sequence joins TRBV7-8 and TRBJ2-5; D possibly corresponds to TRBD1 (6 bases). The germline V gene encodes CDR1 SGHVS and CDR2 FQNEAQ. The CDR3 sequence is 13 residues long. The V end lost 7 bases, the J end lost 4 bases, and 13 bases lay between the germline ends. CDR3 residues: CASTKPRGETQYF. The CDR3 nucleotides are TGTGCCAGCACCAAACCCAGGGGAGAGACCCAGTACTTC.

This chain links TRBV4-1 with TRBJ2-5, with D unresolved. The germline gives CDR1 MGHRA, CDR2 YSYEKL. The CDR3 sequence is 15 residues long. Trimming stripped 1 base from V and 4 bases from J, with 13 bases between. As DNA, the CDR3 is TGCGCCAGCAGCCAAGTCTTTGAGTCCGGAGAGACCCAGTACTTC. Its translation: CASSQVFESGETQYF.

The table lists this clonotype with many counts. This chain connects TRBV7-6 to TRBJ2-3, with 8 bases lining up with TRBD2. Germline V CDR1 and CDR2: SGHVS, FNYEAQ. The V gene end was trimmed by 6 bases and the J gene end by 2 bases; junction bases not matched to a gene: 10. This CDR3 has 16 residues. CDR3 nucleotides: TGTGCCAGCAGTGGAAGGACCGGGGGGGTCACAGATACGCAGTATTTT. It is translated as CASSGRTGGVTDTQYF.

This clonotype was counted at least ten times. The chain uses TRBV4-2 and TRBJ2-1; 9 positions agree with TRBD2. CDR1 is LGHNA, CDR2 YNFKEQ, per germline. Trimming at V came to 4 bases and at J to 8 bases, leaving 6 bases not matched to a gene. This CDR3 has 14 residues. In DNA form, the CDR3 reads TGTGCCAGCAGCCCTGCGGGGGGGCCGTATGAGCAGTTCTTC. Residues: CASSPAGGPYEQFF.

This clonotype came up many times. The CDR3 DNA reads as TGTGCCAGCAAGAGCGGGGGTCACCCTGTGGAGACCCAGTACTTC. Its protein is CASKSGGHPVETQYF. The chain joins TRBV27 to TRBJ2-5; TRBD2 agrees at 8 bases. The V and J ends lost 7 bases and 5 bases, in that order; junction bases with no gene match: 12. The CDR3 covers 15 residues. Germline V gene lookup returns CDR1 MNHEY and CDR2 SMNVEV (reference sequence).

This clonotype was seen repeatedly, ten times or more. The CDR3 protein is CASSPTQRNEKLFF. The CDR3 DNA is TGTGCCAGCAGCCCCACACAGCGTAATGAAAAACTGTTTTTT. The genes are TRBV7-9 and TRBJ1-4, with no clear D. V lost 5 bases and J lost 4, with 11 bases in between. Germline V gene data show CDR1 as SEHNR and CDR2 as FQNEAQ (reference sequence). The CDR3 runs 14 residues. The full variable domain, in which reference TRBV7-9 and TRBJ1-4 provide the parts outside the CDR3, is DTGVSQNPRHKITKRGQNVTFRCDPISEHNRLYWYRQTLGQGPEFLTYFQNEAQLEKSRLLSDRFSAERPKGSFSTLEIQRTEQGDSAMYLCASSPTQRNEKLFFGSGTQLSVL.

At least ten counts were recorded for this clonotype. The V call is TRBV29-1, the J call TRBJ2-1, with unresolved D. The V and J ends lost 0 bases and 5 bases respectively, with 11 bases between them. Germline loops: CDR1 SQVTM, CDR2 ANQGSEA. The CDR3 length is 14 residues. This CDR3 reads CSVEDLTVNNEQFF. The DNA for the CDR3 is TGCAGCGTTGAAGACCTGACTGTTAACAATGAGCAGTTCTTC.